This T cell receptor (beta chain) was identified in a study of blood T cell repertoires in COVID-19. Study at large: T cells, B-cell-depleted T cells, or PBMCs supplied cDNA or gDNA.

Produced via immunoSEQ multiplex PCR; TCRdb's table is partial and in-frame only. This sample has roughly 300,000 clones, with 80% to 95% found just once. Trimming cost V 0 bases and J 2 bases, with 12 bases left between them. Germline V gene lookup returns CDR1 SGHRS and CDR2 YFSETQ. This CDR3 has 16 residues. The V and J genes are TRBV5-1 and TRBJ2-4; a weak D match, TRBD2 (6 bases). Sequencing was performed on peripheral blood. This TCR derives from a woman between 25 and 40 years old with COVID-19, enrolled during active disease. CDR3 amino acids: CASSLGVGGTKNIQYF. The CDR3 DNA is TGCGCCAGCAGCTTGGGGGTAGGAGGGACCAAAAACATTCAGTACTTC. Drawing the rest from reference TRBV5-1 and TRBJ2-4, the complete variable domain is KAGVTQTPRYLIKTRGQQVTLSCSPISGHRSVSWYQQTPGQGLQFLFEYFSETQRNKGNFPGRFSGRQFSNSRSEMNVSTLELGDSALYLCASSLGVGGTKNIQYFGAGTRLSVL.